These T cell receptor beta chains were read from a single sample in a study of shared clonotypes between healthy human individuals. TCRdb's copy holds only in-frame clones and misses some; the assay was immunoSEQ multiplex PCR. The sample contains about 1 million clones, around 76% of which appear only once. The sequencing input was memory CD4+ T cells sorted from blood. Every receptor here comes from a young man in good health. The CDR3 runs from the conserved cysteine through the conserved F or W. D genes are given only for firm matches. Not all rows give a size; the values are once, few, many and, for expanded clones, a class.

v_call,j_call,clone_size,d_call,cdr3_nt,cdr3_aa
TRBV27,TRBJ2-2,-,-,TGTGCCAGCAGTTTATCTCAAGGGATTGGCACCGGGGAGCTGTTTTTT,CASSLSQGIGTGELFF
TRBV9,TRBJ2-5,-,TRBD2,TGTGCCAGCAGCGTGGGACTACAAGAGACCCAGTACTTC,CASSVGLQETQYF
TRBV4-1,TRBJ1-3,-,-,TGCGCCAGCAGCCAAGGGGGCAGGTACCGAAACACCATATATTTT,CASSQGGRYRNTIYF
TRBV5-1,TRBJ2-5,-,TRBD1,TGCGCCAGCAGCGACAGGGGTAGGGAGACCCAGTACTTC,CASSDRGRETQYF
TRBV11-2,TRBJ1-3,-,-,TGTGCCAGCAGCCTAGTCGCTGGAAACACCATATATTTT,CASSLVAGNTIYF
TRBV11-2,TRBJ2-3,-,-,TGTGCCAGCAGCTTAGATGGCCTCCGGGGACGCACAGATACGCAGTATTTT,CASSLDGLRGRTDTQYF
TRBV7-7,TRBJ2-3,-,-,TGTGCTAGCGCTCGTGGAGGGACCACAGATACGCAGTATTTT,CASARGGTTDTQYF
TRBV7-6,TRBJ1-1,-,-,TGTGCCAGCAGCTCTTGGGGGGGGACCATGAACACTGAAGCTTTCTTT,CASSSWGGTMNTEAFF
TRBV29-1,TRBJ1-2,-,TRBD1,TGCAGCGAGCGGACAGGTTATGGCTACACCTTC,CSERTGYGYTF
TRBV19,TRBJ2-5,once,-,TGTGCCAGTAGTATAGGTCGCCCCACGACAGGTCCGGAGACCCAGTACTTC,CASSIGRPTTGPETQYF
TRBV14,TRBJ1-6,few,-,TGTGCCAGCAGCCAAAAGAGACGGGGGAATTCACCCCTCCACTTT,CASSQKRRGNSPLHF
TRBV5-4,TRBJ2-3,-,-,TGTGCCAGCAGCTTGGATGGTGGGGGGACAGATACGCAGTATTTT,CASSLDGGGTDTQYF
TRBV18,TRBJ1-5,once,TRBD1,TGTGCCAGCTCACCACCAGGGGCAGGGGGGAATCAGCCCCAGCATTTT,CASSPPGAGGNQPQHF
TRBV25-1,TRBJ2-2,-,TRBD2,TGTGCCAGCAGTGAATCTAGCGGATACACCGGGGAGCTGTTTTTT,CASSESSGYTGELFF
TRBV10-3,TRBJ1-3,-,-,TGTGCCATCACTGTCTCTGGAAACACCATATATTTT,CAITVSGNTIYF
TRBV9,TRBJ1-5,once,-,TGTGCCAGCAGCGTAGGGGGGTTGCCTAATCAGCCCCAGCATTTT,CASSVGGLPNQPQHF